The clone carrying this TCR beta chain was seen many times. This entry belongs to a study of metastatic and nonmetastatic thyroid tumors. Turning to the study itself: Repertoires of blood and of tissue (tumor or nodule) from malignant and benign thyroid patients were compared.

With MiXCR, TCRdb called clones anew from the PCR reads. The repertoire holds approximately 24,000 clones, around 14% seen once, with 3% to 4% in the top ten. No patient received treatment before thyroid surgery. Germline assignment: CDR1 MDHEN and CDR2 SYDVKM. There are 12 residues in the CDR3. This clonotype was obtained from a female donor with papillary thyroid cancer or a benign thyroid nodule (not recorded which). Some clones in this sample may be carry-over from other donors' samples. The V call is TRBV28, the J call TRBJ2-5, with D possibly matching TRBD1 (7 bases). The sequenced sample was blood. The DNA of the CDR3 is TGTGCGATCGGCAGGGGGGTGGAGACCCAGTACTTC. Protein sequence: CAIGRGVETQYF.